The 23 T cell receptor beta chains below come from one sample, sequenced in a study of human T cells and chemical hapten exposure. TCRdb reanalysed the RACE reads using MiXCR and keeps one entry per CDR3 protein. The profile shows about 84,000 distinct CDR3 sequences, about 10% of them singletons. Regarding time point: patch test 3, about 24 weeks after DPC sensitization. Indicated treatment: therapeutic diphenylcyclopropenone sensitization with weekly scalp DPC. The sequencing used whole blood, collected in connection with sensitization to the hapten diphenylcyclopropenone (DPC). All receptors come from a woman aged 45-65 years with alopecia areata. Some clones in this sample may be carry-over from other donors' samples.

This clonotype was observed a handful of times. The rearrangement links TRBV5-1 to TRBJ1-1; D not resolved. This CDR3 is built from 14 residues. V lost 4 bases, J lost 0 bases, and 10 bases lay in between. CDR1 is SGHRS and CDR2 is YFSETQ in the germline V gene. DNA of the CDR3: TGCGCCAGCAGCCGTATAAGTCTGAACACTGAAGCTTTCTTT. Translating gives CASSRISLNTEAFF.

This clonotype was observed many times. The rearrangement joins TRBV27 to TRBJ2-2; 11 bases are shared with TRBD2. This CDR3 is built from 15 residues. Germline V lookup: CDR1 MNHEY, CDR2 SMNVEV (reference sequence). V trimming: 6 bases; J trimming: 5 bases; junction bases outside the gene matches: 5. The CDR3 DNA follows: TGTGCCAGCAGGCCCCTAGCGGGAGGTACCGGGGAGCTGTTTTTT. Its protein product is CASRPLAGGTGELFF.

This clonotype was recorded many times. V and J are TRBV20-1 and TRBJ2-3; 11 bases map to TRBD2. The V segment lost 4 bases and the J segment 2 bases; nucleotides outside the gene matches: 5. This CDR3 contains 15 residues. Germline CDR1 DFQATT, CDR2 SNEGSKA (reference sequence). The CDR3 nucleotides read TGCAGTGCTACCGGGACTAGCGGACTCACAGATACGCAGTATTTT. The encoded protein is CSATGTSGLTDTQYF.

V is TRBV7-3 and J is TRBJ1-1, with 7 bases aligning to TRBD1. Germline V gene data show CDR1 as SGHTA and CDR2 as FQGTGA. The J segment lost 2 bases and the V segment lost 2 bases, leaving 2 bases of the junction unmatched. CDR3 length: 14 amino acids. The CDR3 region is CASSLEGANTEAFF. The DNA of the CDR3 is TGTGCCAGCAGCTTAGAGGGGGCCAACACTGAAGCTTTCTTT.

This clonotype was detected only a few times. This chain links TRBV6-5 with TRBJ2-1; 14 bases are a match to TRBD2. The germline CDR1 and CDR2 sequences are MNHEY and SVGAGI. J lost 10 bases, V lost 2 bases, and 7 bases had no gene match. The CDR3 is made up of 16 amino acids. CDR3 DNA: TGTGCCAGCAGTTACGGACTAGCGGGGGGAGAAGGGGAGCAGTTCTTC. It specifies CASSYGLAGGEGEQFF.

A single count supports this clonotype. The CDR3 DNA reads TGTGCCAGCAGTTTATATGGGGACGCGAACACCGGGGAGCTGTTTTTT. Its protein product is CASSLYGDANTGELFF. V is TRBV12-3 or TRBV12-4 and J is TRBJ2-2, with D possibly called TRBD1 or TRBD2 (5 bases each). Trimming removed 2 bases from V and 0 bases from J, with 10 bases in between. The CDR3 runs 16 residues.

In this sample, this clonotype turned up a few times. The chain joins TRBV9 to TRBJ1-5; the D is unclear. V was pared by 5 bases and J by 5 bases, with 20 bases between. The CDR3 sequence is 16 residues long. The germline CDR1 and CDR2 sequences are SGDLS and YYNGEE. The CDR3 loop is CASRSSRTKAYQPQHF. The DNA for the CDR3 is TGTGCCAGCAGGAGTAGTAGGACTAAAGCCTATCAGCCCCAGCATTTT.

This clonotype has at least ten counts. The genes are TRBV2 and TRBJ1-5; 9 bases map to TRBD1. The J segment lost 2 bases and the V segment lost 11 bases, leaving 4 bases of the junction unmatched. The CDR3 contains 13 residues. CDR1 and CDR2 (germline): SNHLY, FYNNEI. CDR3 bases: TGTGCCGGGGGACAGGGAGGCAATCAGCCCCAGCATTTT. Amino acid sequence: CAGGQGGNQPQHF.

This clonotype occurred a few times. This rearrangement joins TRBV30 to TRBJ2-1, with 13 positions matching TRBD2. CDR1 and CDR2 (germline): GTSNPN, SVGIG (reference sequence). This CDR3 contains 14 residues. Trimming removed 2 bases from V and 6 bases from J; junction bases left unmatched: 1. The CDR3 nucleotides are TGTGCCTGGAGTAGACTAGCGGGAGGCAATGAGCAGTTCTTC. Encoded protein: CAWSRLAGGNEQFF.

V is TRBV7-6 and J is TRBJ2-5; D possibly matches TRBD1 or TRBD2 (6 bases each). The V gene lost 5 bases and the J gene lost 1 base, with 14 bases spanning the gap. Germline V gene sequence: CDR1 SGHVS, CDR2 FNYEAQ. CDR3 size: 15 residues. CDR3 nucleotide sequence: TGTGCCAGCAGCCGCGGGACAAGGATCCAAGAGACCCAGTACTTC. The encoded protein is CASSRGTRIQETQYF.

This chain joins TRBV15 and TRBJ2-5; no firm D call. The germline V gene encodes CDR1 LNHNV and CDR2 YYDKDF (reference sequence). There are 16 residues in the CDR3. The V end was cut by 0 bases, the J end by 3 bases, with 14 bases between. The chain's CDR3 is CATSRDHGSAKETQYF. CDR3 in DNA: TGTGCCACCAGCAGAGATCACGGAAGCGCGAAAGAGACCCAGTACTTC. Based on the CDR3 plus reference TRBV15 and TRBJ2-5, the full variable domain is DAMVIQNPRYQVTQFGKPVTLSCSQTLNHNVMYWYQQKSSQAPKLLFHYYDKDFNNEADTPDNFQSRRPNTSFCFLDIRSPGLGDTAMYLCATSRDHGSAKETQYFGPGTRLLVL.

This clonotype was seen a few times. This chain joins TRBV5-4 and TRBJ2-3, with D possibly called TRBD1 or TRBD2 (5 bases each). The CDR3 sequence is 16 residues long. Trimming removed 4 bases from V and 8 bases from J, with 23 bases in between. Germline loops: CDR1 SGHNT, CDR2 YYREEE (reference sequence). CDR3 amino acids: CASSRGVAEEAGTQYF. In DNA form, the CDR3 reads TGTGCCAGCAGCAGGGGAGTTGCGGAGGAGGCAGGTACGCAGTATTTT. Filled out from reference TRBV5-4 and TRBJ2-3, the complete variable domain reads ETGVTQSPTHLIKTRGQQVTLRCSSQSGHNTVSWYQQALGQGPQFIFQYYREEENGRGNFPPRFSGLQFPNYSSELNVNALELDDSALYLCASSRGVAEEAGTQYFGPGTRLTVL.

In its sample, this clonotype was seen many times. The genes are TRBV3-1 and TRBJ2-5; D remains ambiguous. The CDR3 runs to 13 residues. Trimming stripped 1 base from V and 0 bases from J, with 3 bases between. Germline V CDR1 and CDR2: LGHDT, YNNKEL (reference sequence). In DNA form, the CDR3 reads TGTGCCAGCAGCCAAGGGTACCAAGAGACCCAGTACTTC. Translated: CASSQGYQETQYF.

V and J are TRBV6-6 and TRBJ1-4; D unclear. Trimming cost V 2 bases and J 5 bases, with 9 bases left between them. Germline-derived CDR1 and CDR2 are MNHNY and SVGAGI (reference sequence). The CDR3 is 14 amino acids. The CDR3 DNA reads TGTGCCAGCAGTTACACACAGCAGAATGAAAAACTGTTTTTT. This codes for CASSYTQQNEKLFF.

This clonotype was seen ten or more times. This chain connects TRBV7-2 to TRBJ2-7; TRBD2 matches 9 bases. J gave up 0 bases and V 7 bases, and 4 bases lay outside the gene matches. CDR1 is SGHTA, CDR2 FQGNSA, per germline. This CDR3 comprises 14 residues. DNA of the CDR3: TGTGCCAGCACCATTAGCGGGAGCTCCTACGAGCAGTACTTC. Translating it yields CASTISGSSYEQYF.

This clonotype was seen more than once but under ten times. The chain employs TRBV5-1 and TRBJ2-2; 7 positions match TRBD1. The junction had 3 bases not matched to a gene; V was cut back by 4 bases and J by 0 bases. Germline CDR1 SGHRS, CDR2 YFSETQ. CDR3 size: 15 residues. The CDR3: CASSPGQTNTGELFF. The CDR3 bases are TGCGCCAGCAGCCCGGGACAGACGAACACCGGGGAGCTGTTTTTT.

This clonotype was seen more than once but under ten times. The chain employs TRBV5-1 and TRBJ2-3; 7 positions match TRBD1. With V trimmed by 4 bases and J by 0 bases, 5 bases remained unmatched. CDR3 length equals 15 residues. CDR1 SGHRS and CDR2 YFSETQ come from the germline V gene. The CDR3 here is CASSPTGQSTDTQYF. CDR3 coding DNA: TGCGCCAGCAGCCCGACGGGACAGAGCACAGATACGCAGTATTTT.

This clonotype was seen at least ten times. The gene calls are TRBV29-1 and TRBJ1-2, with D unclear. Germline V gives CDR1 SQVTM, CDR2 ANQGSEA. The CDR3 runs to 15 residues. V was shortened by 2 bases and J by 8 bases, with 21 bases between the two germline ends. In DNA form, the CDR3 reads TGCAGCGTTGAAACATCACCTCCAGGAACGGGGGGCTACACCTTC. Residues: CSVETSPPGTGGYTF.

The V and J genes are TRBV7-8 and TRBJ2-3; D possibly corresponds to TRBD2 (6 bases). V was clipped by 4 bases and J by 0 bases, with 17 bases between them. The CDR3 spans 17 residues. In germline, CDR1 is SGHVS, CDR2 FQNEAQ. CDR3 coding DNA: TGTGCCAGCAGCTCAGGGACTCGAGGAATTAGCACAGATACGCAGTATTTT. Encoded protein: CASSSGTRGISTDTQYF.

This clonotype was counted at least ten times. This rearrangement joins TRBV20-1 to TRBJ1-1; D unresolved. Germline CDR1 is DFQATT and CDR2 is SNEGSKA (reference sequence). The CDR3 spans 14 residues. V lost 1 base and J lost 1, with 10 bases in between. The CDR3, as DNA: TGCAGTGCTAGAGGGAGGGCGAGGAACACTGAAGCTTTCTTT. Translating gives CSARGRARNTEAFF.

This clonotype was recorded many times. This chain connects TRBV20-1 to TRBJ1-5, with a possible D match to TRBD1 (5 bases). V shed 3 bases and J shed 9 bases, with 15 bases lying between them. The CDR3 extends over 13 amino acids. Germline CDR1 DFQATT, CDR2 SNEGSKA (reference sequence). The CDR3 bases are TGCAGTGCTAGCAACAGCGTGGGGGGGCCCCAGCATTTT. It specifies CSASNSVGGPQHF.

This clonotype has a handful of counts. The junction differs from germline at one of its ends, possibly a read error. The chain carries TRBV7-7 and TRBJ2-5; D gene uncertain. Germline-derived CDR1 and CDR2 are SSHAT and FNYEAQ (reference sequence). This CDR3 comprises 15 residues. The CDR3 loop reads CASSLLGGAQETQYF. CDR3 DNA sequence: TGTGCTAGCAGCTTGCTGGGCGGAGCCCAGGAGACCCAGTACTTC.

This clonotype turned up a few times. The chain uses TRBV7-9 and TRBJ1-2, with D possibly being TRBD1 (5 bases). Germline V gives CDR1 SEHNR, CDR2 FQNEAQ (reference sequence). The V and J ends lost 0 bases and 2 bases respectively, with 7 bases between them. The CDR3 loop spans 14 amino acids. CDR3 in DNA: TGTGCCAGCAGCTTAGCGCGGGACAACTATGGCTACACCTTC. This codes for CASSLARDNYGYTF.